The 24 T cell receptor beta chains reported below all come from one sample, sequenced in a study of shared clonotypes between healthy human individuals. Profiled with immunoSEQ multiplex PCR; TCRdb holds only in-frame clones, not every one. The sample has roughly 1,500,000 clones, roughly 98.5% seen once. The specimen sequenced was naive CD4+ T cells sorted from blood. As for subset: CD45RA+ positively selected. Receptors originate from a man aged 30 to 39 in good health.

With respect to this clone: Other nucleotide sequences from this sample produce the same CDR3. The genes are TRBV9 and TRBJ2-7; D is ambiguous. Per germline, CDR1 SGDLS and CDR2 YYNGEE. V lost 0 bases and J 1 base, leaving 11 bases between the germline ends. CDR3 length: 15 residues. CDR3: CASSVAPTVSYEQYF. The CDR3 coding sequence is TGTGCCAGCAGCGTAGCCCCCACGGTTTCCTACGAGCAGTACTTC.

Written as DNA, the CDR3 is TGTGCCAGCAGCGTAGGCCCTCAAAGCGGGAGTTACACCGGGGAGCTGTTTTTT. It codes for CASSVGPQSGSYTGELFF. The gene calls are TRBV9 and TRBJ2-2; 8 nucleotides line up with TRBD2. Per the germline V gene, CDR1 is SGDLS and CDR2 is YYNGEE. The CDR3 extends over 18 amino acids. V lost 0 bases and J lost 3; bases outside the gene matches: 10.

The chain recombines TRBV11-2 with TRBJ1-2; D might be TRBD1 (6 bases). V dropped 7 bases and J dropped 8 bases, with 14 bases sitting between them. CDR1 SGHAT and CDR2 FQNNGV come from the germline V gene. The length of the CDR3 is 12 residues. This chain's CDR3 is CASTHRVGGYTF. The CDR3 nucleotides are TGTGCCAGCACCCACAGGGTGGGCGGCTACACCTTC.

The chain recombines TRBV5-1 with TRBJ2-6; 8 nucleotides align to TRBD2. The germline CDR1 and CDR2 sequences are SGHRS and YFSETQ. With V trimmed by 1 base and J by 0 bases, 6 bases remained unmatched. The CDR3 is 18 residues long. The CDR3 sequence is CASSLYSGIISGANVLTF. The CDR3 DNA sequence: TGCGCCAGCAGCTTGTATAGCGGGATTATCTCTGGGGCCAACGTCCTGACTTTC.

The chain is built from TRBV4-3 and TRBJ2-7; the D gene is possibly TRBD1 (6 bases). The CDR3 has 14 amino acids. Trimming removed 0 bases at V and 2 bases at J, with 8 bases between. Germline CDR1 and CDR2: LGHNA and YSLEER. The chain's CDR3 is CASSQDRGTYEQYF. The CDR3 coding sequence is TGCGCCAGCAGCCAAGATAGGGGGACCTACGAGCAGTACTTC.

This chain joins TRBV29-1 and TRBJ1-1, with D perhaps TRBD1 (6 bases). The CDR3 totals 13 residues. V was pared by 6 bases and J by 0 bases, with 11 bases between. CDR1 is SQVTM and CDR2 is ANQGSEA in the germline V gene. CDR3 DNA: TGCAGCGTAACAGGGCAAATGAACACTGAAGCTTTCTTT. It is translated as CSVTGQMNTEAFF.

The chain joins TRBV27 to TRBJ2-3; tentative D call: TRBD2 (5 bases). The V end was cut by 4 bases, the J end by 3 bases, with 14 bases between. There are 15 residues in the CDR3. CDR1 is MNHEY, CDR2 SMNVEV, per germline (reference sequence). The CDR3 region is CASSSGNRETDTQYF. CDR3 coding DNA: TGTGCCAGCAGTTCCGGAAATAGGGAGACAGATACGCAGTATTTT.

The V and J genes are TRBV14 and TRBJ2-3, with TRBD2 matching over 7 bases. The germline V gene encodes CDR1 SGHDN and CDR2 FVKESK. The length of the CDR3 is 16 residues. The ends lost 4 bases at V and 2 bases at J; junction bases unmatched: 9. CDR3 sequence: CASSPTSQTFTDTQYF. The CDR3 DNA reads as TGTGCCAGCAGCCCGACTAGCCAAACCTTCACAGATACGCAGTATTTT.

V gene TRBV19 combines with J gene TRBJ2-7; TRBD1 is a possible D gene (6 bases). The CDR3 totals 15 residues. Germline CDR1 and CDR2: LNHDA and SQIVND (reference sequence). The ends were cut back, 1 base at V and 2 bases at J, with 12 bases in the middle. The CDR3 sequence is CASSIGTGLTYEQYF. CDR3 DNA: TGTGCCAGTAGTATAGGCACAGGGTTAACCTACGAGCAGTACTTC.

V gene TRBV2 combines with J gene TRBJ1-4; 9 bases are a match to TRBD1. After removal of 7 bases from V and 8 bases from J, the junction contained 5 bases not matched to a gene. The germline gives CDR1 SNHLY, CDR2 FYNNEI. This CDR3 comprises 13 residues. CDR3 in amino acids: CASTGTGWEKLFF. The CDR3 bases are TGTGCCAGCACTGGGACAGGGTGGGAAAAACTGTTTTTT.

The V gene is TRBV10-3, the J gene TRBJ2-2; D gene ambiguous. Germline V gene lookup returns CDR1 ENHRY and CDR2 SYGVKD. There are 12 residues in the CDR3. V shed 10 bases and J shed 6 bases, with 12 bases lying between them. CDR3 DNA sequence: TGTGCCACCAAGTCGTGGGCCGGGGAGCTGTTTTTT. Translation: CATKSWAGELFF.

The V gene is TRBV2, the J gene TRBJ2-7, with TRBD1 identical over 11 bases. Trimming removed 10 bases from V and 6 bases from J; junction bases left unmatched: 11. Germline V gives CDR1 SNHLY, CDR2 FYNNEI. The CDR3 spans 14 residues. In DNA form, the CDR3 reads TGTGCCACCCCTTCCCGGACAGGGGGCGGCGAGCAGTACTTC. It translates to CATPSRTGGGEQYF.

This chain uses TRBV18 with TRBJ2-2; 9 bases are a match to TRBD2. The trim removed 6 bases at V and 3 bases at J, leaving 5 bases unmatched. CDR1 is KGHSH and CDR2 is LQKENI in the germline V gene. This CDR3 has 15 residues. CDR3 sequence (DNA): TGTGCCAGCTCGTGGACTAGCGCGGACACCGGGGAGCTGTTTTTT. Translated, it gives CASSWTSADTGELFF.

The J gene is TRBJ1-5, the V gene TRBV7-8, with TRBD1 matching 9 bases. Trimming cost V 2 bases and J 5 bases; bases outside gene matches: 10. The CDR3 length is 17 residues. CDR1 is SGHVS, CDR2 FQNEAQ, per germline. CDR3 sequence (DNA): TGTGCCAGCAGCTTAAATTTTAGGACAGGGGTCGATCAGCCCCAGCATTTT. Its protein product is CASSLNFRTGVDQPQHF.

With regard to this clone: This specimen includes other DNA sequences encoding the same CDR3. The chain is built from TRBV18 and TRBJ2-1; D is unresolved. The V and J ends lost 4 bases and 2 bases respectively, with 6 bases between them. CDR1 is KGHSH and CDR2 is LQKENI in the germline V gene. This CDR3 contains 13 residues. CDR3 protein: CASSLSTYNEQFF. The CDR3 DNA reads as TGTGCCAGCTCACTCTCGACCTACAATGAGCAGTTCTTC.

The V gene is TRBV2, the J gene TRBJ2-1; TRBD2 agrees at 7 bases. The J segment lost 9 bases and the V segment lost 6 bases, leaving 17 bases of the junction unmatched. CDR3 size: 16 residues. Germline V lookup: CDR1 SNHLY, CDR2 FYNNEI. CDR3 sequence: CASSRPAGSSTSEQFF. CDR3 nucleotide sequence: TGTGCCAGCAGCCGTCCAGCGGGAAGTAGTACGAGTGAGCAGTTCTTC.

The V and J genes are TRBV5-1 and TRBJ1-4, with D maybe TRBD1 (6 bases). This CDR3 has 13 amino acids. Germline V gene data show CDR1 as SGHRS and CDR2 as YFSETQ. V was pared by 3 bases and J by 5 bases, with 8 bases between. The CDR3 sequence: CASSWDTNEKLFF. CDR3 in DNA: TGCGCCAGCAGCTGGGACACCAATGAAAAACTGTTTTTT.

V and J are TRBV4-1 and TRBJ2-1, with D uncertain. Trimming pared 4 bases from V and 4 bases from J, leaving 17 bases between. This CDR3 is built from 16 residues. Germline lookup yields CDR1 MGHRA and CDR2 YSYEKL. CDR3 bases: TGCGCCAGCAGCCGCCAAGAGGCCCCTCCTTACAATGAGCAGTTCTTC. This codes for CASSRQEAPPYNEQFF.

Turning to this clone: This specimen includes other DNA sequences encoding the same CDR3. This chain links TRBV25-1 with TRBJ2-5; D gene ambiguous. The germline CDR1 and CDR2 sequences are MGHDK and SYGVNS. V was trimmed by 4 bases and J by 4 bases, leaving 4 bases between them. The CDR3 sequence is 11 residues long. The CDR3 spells CASSVLETQYF. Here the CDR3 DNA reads TGTGCCAGCAGTGTATTAGAGACCCAGTACTTC.

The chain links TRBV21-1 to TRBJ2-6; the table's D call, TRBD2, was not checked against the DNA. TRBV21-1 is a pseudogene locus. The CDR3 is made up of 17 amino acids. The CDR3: CASSKRGNSAGANVLTF. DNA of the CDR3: TGTGCCAGCAGCAAACGAGGGAACTCAGCTGGGGCCAACGTCCTGACTTTC.

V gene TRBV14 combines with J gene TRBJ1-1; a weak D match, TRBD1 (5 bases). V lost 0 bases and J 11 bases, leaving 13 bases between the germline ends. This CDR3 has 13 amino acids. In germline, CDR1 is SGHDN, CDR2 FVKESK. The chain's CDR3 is CASSQDRSTEAFF. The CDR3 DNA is TGTGCCAGCAGCCAAGATAGGTCGACAGAGGCTTTCTTT.

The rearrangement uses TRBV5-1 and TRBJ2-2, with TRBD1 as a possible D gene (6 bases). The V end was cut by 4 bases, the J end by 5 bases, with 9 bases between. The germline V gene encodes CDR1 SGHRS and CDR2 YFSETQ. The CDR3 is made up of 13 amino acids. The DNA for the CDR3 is TGCGCCAGCAGCAACGGACAGACCGGGGAGCTGTTTTTT. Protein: CASSNGQTGELFF.

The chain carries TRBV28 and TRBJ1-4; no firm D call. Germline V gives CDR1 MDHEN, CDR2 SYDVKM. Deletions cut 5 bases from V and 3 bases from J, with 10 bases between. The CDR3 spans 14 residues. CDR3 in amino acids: CASSNGGPNEKLFF. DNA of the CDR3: TGTGCCAGCAGTAACGGTGGCCCTAATGAAAAACTGTTTTTT.

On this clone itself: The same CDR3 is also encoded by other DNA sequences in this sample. The CDR3 DNA follows: TGTGCCAGCTCACCCCCGACAGCTACCTACGAGCAGTACTTC. Its protein is CASSPPTATYEQYF. The rearrangement links TRBV18 to TRBJ2-7, with a tentative D call TRBD1 (5 bases). V dropped 3 bases and J dropped 2 bases, with 11 bases sitting between them. In germline, CDR1 is KGHSH, CDR2 LQKENI. CDR3 size: 14 residues.